This T cell receptor beta chain appears in the sequencing data of a study of graft-versus-host responses after intestinal transplantation. This clone was seen just once. Its antigen is not identified. Study-wide results and limits: Ileal or blood samples showed some GvH clones first, and such clones were also found in recipient marrow.

Trimming stripped 4 bases from V and 0 bases from J, with 13 bases between. Per germline, CDR1 SGHVS and CDR2 FNYEAQ. The CDR3 contains 16 residues. TCRdb's table, derived via immunoSEQ multiplex PCR, lists solely in-frame clones and lacks some. The sample yields fewer than 130,000 clones, roughly 93% seen once. This clonotype originated in a human donor who received an intestinal transplant. The chain carries TRBV7-6 and TRBJ2-1, with D unresolved. The sequenced sample was unstimulated CD8+ T cells sorted from spleen or lymph node cells, obtained before intestinal transplant. CDR3 region: CASSSERYSSYNEQFF. CDR3 coding DNA: TGTGCCAGCAGCTCCGAACGTTATAGCTCCTACAATGAGCAGTTCTTC. The full variable domain, rest sourced from reference TRBV7-6 and TRBJ2-1, is GAGVSQSPRYKVTKRGQDVALRCDPISGHVSLYWYRQALGQGPEFLTYFNYEAQQDKSGLPNDRFSAERPEGSISTLTIQRTEQRDSAMYRCASSSERYSSYNEQFFGPGTRLTVL.